These 10 T cell receptor beta chains originate from one sample sequenced in a study of shared clonotypes between healthy human individuals. Clones were read by immunoSEQ multiplex PCR, and TCRdb kept only the in-frame ones, dropping some. Among hundreds of thousands of clones, around 76% were seen once, and the ten largest hold around 12%. Sequencing was carried out using PBMCs. The source is a woman in her thirties or forties in good health. Some clones in this sample may be carry-over from other donors' samples.

This clone occurred a few times. The CDR3 is CASTLRLNTEAFF. In nucleotides, the CDR3 is TGTGCCAGTACTTTAAGGTTGAACACTGAAGCTTTCTTT. The chain joins TRBV19 to TRBJ1-1; unclear D gene. The length of the CDR3 is 13 residues. V shed 7 bases and J shed 0 bases, with 9 bases lying between them. Germline-derived CDR1 and CDR2 are LNHDA and SQIVND (reference sequence).

This chain connects TRBV4-3 to TRBJ2-6; D gene unclear. This CDR3 contains 16 residues. Germline CDR1 reads LGHNA; CDR2 reads YSLEER. V was cut by 1 base and J by 0 bases, with 7 bases left in between. CDR3: CASSQVVGSGANVLTF. CDR3 bases: TGCGCCAGCAGCCAAGTGGTGGGCTCTGGGGCCAACGTCCTGACTTTC.

The chain employs TRBV15 and TRBJ2-2; D perhaps matches TRBD1 (6 bases). The CDR3 consists of 16 residues. CDR1 and CDR2 (germline): LNHNV, YYDKDF (reference sequence). V dropped 0 bases and J dropped 4 bases, with 12 bases sitting between them. This CDR3 is CATSRDFGGGTGELFF. Written as DNA, the CDR3 is TGTGCCACCAGCAGAGATTTTGGGGGCGGCACCGGGGAGCTGTTTTTT.

This clone was detected only once. The chain recombines TRBV5-8 with TRBJ2-5, with D tentatively TRBD1 (6 bases). V was cut by 1 base and J by 2 bases, with 9 bases left in between. This CDR3 is built from 14 residues. The germline CDR1 and CDR2 sequences are SGHTS and YDEGEE. The CDR3 spells CASSLRQVQETQYF. DNA for the CDR3: TGTGCCAGCAGCTTGCGACAGGTTCAAGAGACCCAGTACTTC. The full variable domain, in which reference TRBV5-8 and TRBJ2-5 provide the parts outside the CDR3, is EAGVTQSPTHLIKTRGQQATLRCSPISGHTSVYWYQQALGLGLQFLLWYDEGEERNRGNFPPRFSGRQFPNYSSELNVNALELEDSALYLCASSLRQVQETQYFGPGTRLLVL.

As for this clone: Other nucleotide sequences from this sample produce the same CDR3. The rearrangement uses TRBV9 and TRBJ2-7; 7 nucleotides agree with TRBD1. Germline values: CDR1 SGDLS, CDR2 YYNGEE. The CDR3 covers 14 residues. Trimming cost V 0 bases and J 3 bases; bases outside gene matches: 3. CDR3 in DNA: TGTGCCAGCAGCGTAGGTCAGGGGGTCTACGAGCAGTACTTC. Its translation is CASSVGQGVYEQYF.

CDR3 coding DNA: TGTGCCAGCAGCCTAGAAGCGGGAGGGGCTTTCGTGGATACGCAGTATTTT. Amino acids: CASSLEAGGAFVDTQYF. The chain uses TRBV7-8 and TRBJ2-3; 10 bases align to TRBD2. V trimming: 5 bases; J trimming: 6 bases; junction bases outside the gene matches: 14. This CDR3 is built from 17 residues. Germline loops: CDR1 SGHVS, CDR2 FQNEAQ. The full variable domain, completed using reference TRBV7-8 and TRBJ2-3, is GAGVSQSPRYKVAKRGQDVALRCDPISGHVSLFWYQQALGQGPEFLTYFQNEAQLDKSGLPSDRFFAERPEGSVSTLKIQRTQQEDSAVYLCASSLEAGGAFVDTQYFGPGTRLTVL.

With respect to this clone: This likely reflects a read error, since a far larger clone is one base away. Other nucleotide sequences in the sample specify the same CDR3. V is TRBV4-3 and J is TRBJ1-5; TRBD1 agrees at 7 bases. V shed 0 bases, J shed 5 bases, and the junction held 7 bases outside the gene matches. This CDR3 is built from 16 residues. From germline, CDR1 is LGHNA and CDR2 YSLEER. The CDR3: CASSQDSRQGYQPQHF. CDR3 nucleotides: TGCGCCAGCAGCCAAGACTCGAGACAGGGTTATCAGCCCCAGCATTTT.

The chain uses TRBV19 and TRBJ1-5, with D possibly matching TRBD1 (5 bases). From germline, CDR1 is LNHDA and CDR2 SQIVND (reference sequence). The CDR3 is 16 residues long. V lost 5 bases and J 4 bases, leaving 18 bases between the germline ends. The CDR3 DNA follows: TGTGCCAGTAGTCCTACGCCCGGGACGGCTAATCAGCCCCAGCATTTT. This encodes CASSPTPGTANQPQHF.

This clone was seen more than once but under ten times. The chain employs TRBV7-2 and TRBJ1-1; possible D gene TRBD1, 5 bases. Germline CDR1 is SGHTA and CDR2 is FQGNSA. The V and J ends lost 5 bases and 6 bases respectively, with 16 bases between them. There are 14 residues in the CDR3. CDR3 protein: CASSPGRGRAEAFF. CDR3 DNA: TGTGCCAGCAGCCCCGGCCGGGGGAGGGCTGAAGCTTTCTTT.

The rearrangement uses TRBV6-1 and TRBJ1-2; weak D call: TRBD1 (5 bases). The germline V gene encodes CDR1 MNHNS and CDR2 SASEGT. The CDR3 is 15 residues long. V was pared by 6 bases and J by 1 base, with 15 bases between. CDR3 bases: TGTGCCAGCAGGATGGGACCCGCATTTAACTATGGCTACACCTTC. Protein: CASRMGPAFNYGYTF.